The 6 T cell receptor beta chains given below trace back to one sample, sequenced in a study of cytomegalovirus exposure and HLA in healthy donors. The PCR was carried out with 60 Vbeta primers and 13 Jbeta primers. TCRdb keeps only in-frame clones here, not all; method: immunoSEQ multiplex PCR. The sample has roughly 89,000 clones; roughly 81% are singletons. Sequencing input: PBMCs. Receptor source: a woman aged 25 to 45 in good health and CMV-seronegative.

About this clone itself: The junction and the germline gene differ at one end; a read error may be behind it. J is TRBJ2-7 and V is TRBV28, with D possibly TRBD1 on 6 matching bases. Germline CDR1 reads MDHEN; CDR2 reads SYDVKM. The length of the CDR3 is 16 residues. The CDR3 reads CASSGAQGQLSYEQHF. The DNA of the CDR3 is TGTGCCAGCAGTGGGGCCCAGGGGCAACTGTCCTACGAGCAGCACTTC.

This rearrangement joins TRBV7-2 to TRBJ2-7, with 9 bases lining up with TRBD1. The CDR3 spans 15 residues. Trimming removed 5 bases from V and 2 bases from J; junction bases left unmatched: 7. Germline V lookup: CDR1 SGHTA, CDR2 FQGNSA. In DNA, the CDR3 is TGTGCCAGCAGCACCAGGACAGGGGTTGCCTACGAGCAGTACTTC. Its translation is CASSTRTGVAYEQYF.

This chain links TRBV4-2 with TRBJ2-2, with D possibly TRBD2 on 5 matching bases. The CDR3 has 17 residues. Germline CDR1 is LGHNA and CDR2 is YNFKEQ. Trimming cost V 1 base and J 1 base, with 13 bases left between them. As DNA, the CDR3 is TGTGCCAGCAGCCAAGGTCTAGCAATCCAGAACACCGGGGAGCTGTTTTTT. This sequence encodes CASSQGLAIQNTGELFF.

The chain joins TRBV9 to TRBJ1-3; TRBD1 matches 9 bases. Germline values: CDR1 SGDLS, CDR2 YYNGEE. This CDR3 comprises 15 residues. V lost 0 bases and J lost 5; bases outside the gene matches: 3. The CDR3: CASSVEGTGRNTIYF. Written as DNA, the CDR3 is TGTGCCAGCAGCGTAGAGGGGACAGGGAGAAACACCATATATTTT.

This chain uses TRBV10-3 with TRBJ2-1, with TRBD2 identical over 13 bases. The length of the CDR3 is 16 residues. V lost 7 bases, J lost 8 bases, and 11 bases stayed unmatched. Looked up from germline, CDR1 is ENHRY and CDR2 is SYGVKD. The CDR3 loop is CAITQPGTSGIDEQFF. CDR3 nucleotides: TGTGCCATCACCCAGCCCGGGACTAGCGGGATTGATGAGCAGTTCTTC.

The J gene is TRBJ1-1, the V gene TRBV18, with TRBD1 matching 9 bases. Germline V lookup: CDR1 KGHSH, CDR2 LQKENI. With V trimmed by 7 bases and J by 1 base, 1 base remained unmatched. The length of the CDR3 is 13 residues. CDR3 sequence reads: CASLGQGNTEAFF. CDR3 in DNA: TGTGCCAGCTTGGGACAGGGGAACACTGAAGCTTTCTTT.